The 5 T cell receptor delta chains below come from one sample, sequenced in a study of gamma-delta T cells after stem cell transplantation. TCRdb re-processed the RT-PCR reads using CATT. The sample lists a few thousand delta-chain clones; roughly 2% were seen once. Input material: gamma-delta T cells. These receptors originate from a human donor. It is not recorded whose cells these are; they may come from a transplant donor.

Relative to its sample, this clone is medium-sized. The chain employs TRDV2 and TRDJ1, with TRDD3 matching over 7 bases. Germline assignment: CDR1 GEAIGNYY and CDR2 EKD. V dropped 2 bases and J dropped 0; count of bases not matched to a gene: 14. The CDR3 runs 18 residues. The CDR3 region is CACDMVGEGEIYTDKLIF. The CDR3, as DNA: TGTGCCTGTGACATGGTGGGGGAAGGAGAGATATACACCGATAAACTCATCTTT.

This clone has just a few counts. This may be a read error, as it is one base from a much larger clone. The chain uses TRDV1 and TRDJ1, with TRDD3 matching 9 bases. This CDR3 comprises 16 residues. Germline loops: CDR1 TSWWSYY, CDR2 QGS. The CDR3 is CALGELSPRTGGKPIF. CDR3 nucleotide sequence: TGTGCTCTTGGGGAACTTTCCCCTCGTACTGGGGGAAAACCCATCTTT.

Worth noting for this clone: A read error is likely here: a far larger clone is one base away. Other DNA sequences of this sample code for an identical CDR3. The rearrangement uses TRDV2 and TRDJ1, with D tentatively TRDD3 (6 bases). The CDR3 runs 19 residues. V shed 1 base and J shed 0 bases, with 23 bases lying between them. Germline-derived CDR1 and CDR2 are GEAIGNYY and EKD. The CDR3: CACDTVVTNGLGDTDKLIF. In DNA, the CDR3 is TGTGCCTGTGACACTGTGGTTACGAATGGGTTGGGGGACACCGATAAACTCATCTTT.

This clone showed up just a few times. The rearrangement links TRDV2 to TRDJ1, with 12 positions matching TRDD3. Germline CDR1 reads GEAIGNYY; CDR2 reads EKD. CDR3 length: 19 amino acids. The ends lost 1 base at V and 4 bases at J; junction bases unmatched: 15. The chain's CDR3 is CACDTRFAGGYAHFDKLIF. The CDR3 region has the DNA TGTGCCTGTGACACTCGATTTGCTGGGGGATACGCGCACTTCGATAAACTCATCTTT.

The gene calls are TRDV1 and TRDJ1; 7 nucleotides line up with TRDD3. Germline CDR1 is TSWWSYY and CDR2 is QGS. This CDR3 contains 21 residues. The V and J ends lost 1 base and 1 base, in that order; junction bases with no gene match: 21. In DNA form, the CDR3 reads TGTGCTCTTGGGGAACCGACCGCCAGAAGGTCTAGGGGGGATTGCACCGATAAACTCATCTTT. This translates into CALGEPTARRSRGDCTDKLIF.